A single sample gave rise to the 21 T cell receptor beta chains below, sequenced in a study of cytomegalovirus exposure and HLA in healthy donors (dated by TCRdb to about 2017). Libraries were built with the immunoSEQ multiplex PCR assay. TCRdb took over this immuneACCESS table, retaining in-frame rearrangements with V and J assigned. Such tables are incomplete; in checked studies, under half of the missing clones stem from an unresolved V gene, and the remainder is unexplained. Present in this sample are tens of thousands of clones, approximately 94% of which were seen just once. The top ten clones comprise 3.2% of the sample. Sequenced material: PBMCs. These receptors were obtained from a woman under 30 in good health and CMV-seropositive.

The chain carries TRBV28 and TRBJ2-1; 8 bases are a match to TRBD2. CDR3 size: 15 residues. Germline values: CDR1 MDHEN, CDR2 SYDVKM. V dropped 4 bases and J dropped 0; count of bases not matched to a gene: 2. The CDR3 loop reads CASSSSGRSYNEQFF. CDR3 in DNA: TGTGCCAGCAGTTCTAGCGGGCGCTCCTACAATGAGCAGTTCTTC.

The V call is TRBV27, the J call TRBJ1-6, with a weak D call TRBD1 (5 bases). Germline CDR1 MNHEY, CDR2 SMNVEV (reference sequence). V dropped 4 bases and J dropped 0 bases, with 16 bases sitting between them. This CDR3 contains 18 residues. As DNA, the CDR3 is TGTGCCAGCAGTTCTGCGATAGGGGCGAACTCCTATAATTCACCCCTCCACTTT. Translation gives CASSSAIGANSYNSPLHF.

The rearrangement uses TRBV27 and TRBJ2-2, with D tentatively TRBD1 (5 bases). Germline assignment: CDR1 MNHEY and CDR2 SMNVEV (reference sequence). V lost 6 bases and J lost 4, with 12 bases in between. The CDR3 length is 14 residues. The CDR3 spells CASRPQGFTGELFF. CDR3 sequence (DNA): TGTGCCAGCAGGCCTCAGGGATTCACCGGGGAGCTGTTTTTT.

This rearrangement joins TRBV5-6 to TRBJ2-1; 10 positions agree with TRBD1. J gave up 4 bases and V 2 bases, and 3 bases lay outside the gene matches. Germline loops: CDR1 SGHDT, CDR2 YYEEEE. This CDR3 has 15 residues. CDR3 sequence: CASSFRTGGYNEQFF. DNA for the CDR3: TGTGCCAGCAGCTTCAGGACAGGGGGGTACAATGAGCAGTTCTTC.

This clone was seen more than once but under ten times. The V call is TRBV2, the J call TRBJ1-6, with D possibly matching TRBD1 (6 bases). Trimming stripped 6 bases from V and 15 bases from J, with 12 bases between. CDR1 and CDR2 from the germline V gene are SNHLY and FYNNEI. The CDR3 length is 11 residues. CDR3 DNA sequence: TGTGCCAGCAGGGACAGCATACTCCTCCACTTT. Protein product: CASRDSILLHF.

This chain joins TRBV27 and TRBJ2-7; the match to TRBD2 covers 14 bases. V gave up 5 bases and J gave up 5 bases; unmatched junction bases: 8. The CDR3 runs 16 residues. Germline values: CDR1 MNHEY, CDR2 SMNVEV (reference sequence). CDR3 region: CASSHAGTSGSNEQYF. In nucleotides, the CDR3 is TGTGCCAGCAGTCACGCTGGGACTAGCGGGAGTAACGAGCAGTACTTC.

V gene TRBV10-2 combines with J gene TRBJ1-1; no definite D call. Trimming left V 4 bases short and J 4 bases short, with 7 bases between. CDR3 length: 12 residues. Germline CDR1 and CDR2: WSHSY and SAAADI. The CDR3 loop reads CASSVGVTEAFF. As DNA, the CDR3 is TGCGCCAGCAGTGTCGGTGTCACTGAAGCTTTCTTT.

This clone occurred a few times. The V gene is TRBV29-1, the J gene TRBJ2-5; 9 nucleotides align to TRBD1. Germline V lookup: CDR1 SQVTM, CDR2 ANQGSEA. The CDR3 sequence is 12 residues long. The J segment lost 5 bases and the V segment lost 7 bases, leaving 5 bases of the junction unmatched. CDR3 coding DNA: TGCAGCGGGAACAGGGGGCGGGAGACCCAGTACTTC. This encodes CSGNRGRETQYF.

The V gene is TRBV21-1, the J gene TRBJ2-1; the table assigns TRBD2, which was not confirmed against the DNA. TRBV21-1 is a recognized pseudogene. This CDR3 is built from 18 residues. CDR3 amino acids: CASRRPTRLASFVNEQFF. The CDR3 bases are TGTGCCAGCAGGAGACCCACCCGACTAGCTTCGTTTGTAAATGAGCAGTTCTTC.

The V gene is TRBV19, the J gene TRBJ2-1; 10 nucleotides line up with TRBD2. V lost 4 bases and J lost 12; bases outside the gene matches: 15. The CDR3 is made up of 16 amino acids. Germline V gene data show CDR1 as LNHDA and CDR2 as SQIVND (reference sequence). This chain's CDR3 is CASSTAAGGPRGGQFF. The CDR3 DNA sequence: TGTGCCAGTAGTACCGCAGCGGGAGGGCCTAGAGGGGGGCAGTTCTTC.

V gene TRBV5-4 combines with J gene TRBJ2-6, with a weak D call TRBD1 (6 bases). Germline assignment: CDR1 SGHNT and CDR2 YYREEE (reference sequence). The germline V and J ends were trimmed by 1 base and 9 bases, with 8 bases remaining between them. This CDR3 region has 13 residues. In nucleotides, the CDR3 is TGTGCCAGCAGCTTGAGGGGGTTCAACGTCCTGACTTTC. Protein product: CASSLRGFNVLTF.

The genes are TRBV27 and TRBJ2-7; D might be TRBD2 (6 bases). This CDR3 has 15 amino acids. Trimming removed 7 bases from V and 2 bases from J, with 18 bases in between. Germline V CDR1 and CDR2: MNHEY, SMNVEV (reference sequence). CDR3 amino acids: CASKPLTSLAYEQYF. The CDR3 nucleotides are TGTGCCAGCAAGCCCCTTACTAGCTTAGCCTACGAGCAGTACTTC.

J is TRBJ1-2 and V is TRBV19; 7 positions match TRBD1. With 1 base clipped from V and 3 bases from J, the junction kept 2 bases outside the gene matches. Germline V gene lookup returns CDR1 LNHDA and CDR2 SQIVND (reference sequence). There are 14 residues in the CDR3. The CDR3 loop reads CASSIADRDYGYTF. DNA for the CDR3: TGTGCCAGTAGTATAGCCGACAGGGACTATGGCTACACCTTC. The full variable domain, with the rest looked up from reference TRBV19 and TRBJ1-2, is DGGITQSPKYLFRKEGQNVTLSCEQNLNHDAMYWYRQDPGQGLRLIYYSQIVNDFQKGDIAEGYSVSREKKESFPLTVTSAQKNPTAFYLCASSIADRDYGYTFGSGTRLTVV.

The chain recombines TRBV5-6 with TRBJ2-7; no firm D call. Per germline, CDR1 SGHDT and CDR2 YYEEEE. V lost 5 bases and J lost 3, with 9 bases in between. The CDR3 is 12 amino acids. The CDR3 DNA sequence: TGTGCCAGCAGTAGACTGAACTACGAGCAGTACTTC. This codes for CASSRLNYEQYF.

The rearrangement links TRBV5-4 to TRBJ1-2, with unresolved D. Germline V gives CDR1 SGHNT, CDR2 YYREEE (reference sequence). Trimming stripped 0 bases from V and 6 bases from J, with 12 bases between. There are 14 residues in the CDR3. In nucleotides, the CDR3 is TGTGCCAGCAGCTTGGCCGATGGGAGGGATGGCTACACCTTC. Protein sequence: CASSLADGRDGYTF. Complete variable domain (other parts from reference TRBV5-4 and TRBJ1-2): ETGVTQSPTHLIKTRGQQVTLRCSSQSGHNTVSWYQQALGQGPQFIFQYYREEENGRGNFPPRFSGLQFPNYSSELNVNALELDDSALYLCASSLADGRDGYTFGSGTRLTVV.

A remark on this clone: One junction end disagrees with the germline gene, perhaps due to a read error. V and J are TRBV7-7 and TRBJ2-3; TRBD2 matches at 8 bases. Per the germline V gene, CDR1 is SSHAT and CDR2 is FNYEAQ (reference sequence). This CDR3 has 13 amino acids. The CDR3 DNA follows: TGTGCTAGCAGCTTGCGGGAGGTAGATACGCAGTATTTT. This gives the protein CASSLREVDTQYF.

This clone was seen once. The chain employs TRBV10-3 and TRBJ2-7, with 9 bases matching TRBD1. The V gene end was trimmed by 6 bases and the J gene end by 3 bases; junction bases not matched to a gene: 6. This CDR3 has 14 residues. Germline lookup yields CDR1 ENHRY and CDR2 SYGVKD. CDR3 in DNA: TGTGCCATCAGCCCGCGACAGGGGGACTACGAGCAGTACTTC. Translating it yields CAISPRQGDYEQYF.

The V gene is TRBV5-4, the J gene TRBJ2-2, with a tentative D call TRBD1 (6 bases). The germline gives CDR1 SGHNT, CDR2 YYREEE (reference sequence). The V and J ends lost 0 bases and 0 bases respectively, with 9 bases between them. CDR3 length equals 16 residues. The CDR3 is CASSLGQGSNTGELFF. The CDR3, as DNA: TGTGCCAGCAGCTTGGGGCAGGGGTCGAACACCGGGGAGCTGTTTTTT.

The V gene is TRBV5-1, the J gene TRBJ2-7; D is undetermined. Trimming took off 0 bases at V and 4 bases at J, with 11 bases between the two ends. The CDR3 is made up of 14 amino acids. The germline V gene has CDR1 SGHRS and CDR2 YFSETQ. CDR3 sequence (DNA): TGCGCCAGCAGCTTGGTAGGAGCAGAGTACGAGCAGTACTTC. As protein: CASSLVGAEYEQYF.

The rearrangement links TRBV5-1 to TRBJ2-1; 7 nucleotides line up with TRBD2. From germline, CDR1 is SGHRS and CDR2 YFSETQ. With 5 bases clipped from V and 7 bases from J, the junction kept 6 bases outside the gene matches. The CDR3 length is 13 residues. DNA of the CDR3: TGCGCCAGCAGTTCCGGGACTACGAATGAGCAGTTCTTC. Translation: CASSSGTTNEQFF.

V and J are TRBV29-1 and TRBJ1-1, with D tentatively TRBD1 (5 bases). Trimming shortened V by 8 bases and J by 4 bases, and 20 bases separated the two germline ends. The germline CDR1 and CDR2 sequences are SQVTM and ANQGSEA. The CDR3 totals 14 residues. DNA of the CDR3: TGCAGCAGCGGGACCGGGGCGTGGGGCACTGAAGCTTTCTTT. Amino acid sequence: CSSGTGAWGTEAFF.